Listed here is a single TCR beta chain. What it binds is not known. The CDR3 has 14 amino acids. Per germline, CDR1 SGHRS and CDR2 YFSETQ. V was shortened by 0 bases and J by 9 bases, with 10 bases between the two germline ends. TCRalpha and TCRbeta libraries used 5'RACE with constant-segment primers and UMIs. TCRdb passed the 5' RACE reads through MiXCR, listing each CDR3 protein once. Here the sample spans roughly 550,000 distinct CDR3 sequences, around 21% being singletons. The data stem from a study of T-cell memory formation after mild COVID-19. Study-wide findings and caveats: CD4+ contracting clones were found mainly in CM and EM, and CD8+ ones in EMRA.

The chain carries TRBV5-1 and TRBJ1-6; D may be TRBD1 (6 bases). This receptor was obtained from an adult woman who had mild COVID-19 (a few samples of this study predate the infection). Cell type and time point are not known. What was sequenced was PBMCs or a T cell subset sorted from them (not recorded which). The CDR3: CASSLEWGLSPLHF. The CDR3 DNA sequence: TGCGCCAGCAGCTTGGAGTGGGGGCTTTCACCCCTCCACTTT.